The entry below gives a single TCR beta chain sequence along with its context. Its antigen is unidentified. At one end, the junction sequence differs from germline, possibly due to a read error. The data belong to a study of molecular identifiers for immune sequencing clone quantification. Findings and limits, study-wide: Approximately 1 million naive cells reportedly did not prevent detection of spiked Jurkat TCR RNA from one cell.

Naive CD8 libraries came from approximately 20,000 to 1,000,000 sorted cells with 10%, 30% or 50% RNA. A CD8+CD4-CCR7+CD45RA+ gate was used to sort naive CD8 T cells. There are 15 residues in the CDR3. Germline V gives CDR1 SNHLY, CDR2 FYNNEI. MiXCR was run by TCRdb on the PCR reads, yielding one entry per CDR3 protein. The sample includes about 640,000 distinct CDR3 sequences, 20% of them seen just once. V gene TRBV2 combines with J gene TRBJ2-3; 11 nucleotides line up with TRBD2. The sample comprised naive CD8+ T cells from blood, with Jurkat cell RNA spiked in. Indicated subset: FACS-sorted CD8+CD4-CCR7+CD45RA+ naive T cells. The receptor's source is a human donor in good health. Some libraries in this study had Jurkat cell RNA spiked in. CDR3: CAGSVAGGSGDTQYF. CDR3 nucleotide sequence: TGTGCCGGCAGCGTAGCGGGGGGGTCAGGAGATACGCAGTATTTT.